This TCR beta chain was observed in a study of response to subunit inactivated influenza vaccine. This clonotype has more than one count but fewer than ten. TCRdb re-analysed the RT-PCR reads in MiXCR, keeping a single row per CDR3 protein. Of around 200,000 distinct CDR3 sequences in the sample, under 15% are singletons; the top ten hold roughly 24%. V was cut by 7 bases and J by 1 base, with 13 bases left in between. CDR3 size: 14 residues. This chain uses TRBV12-3 or TRBV12-4 with TRBJ1-1; D remains unclear. The origin of this receptor is a man between 45 and 60 years old who received an inactivated influenza vaccine. The sample was CD8+ T cells sorted from PBMCs, taken 5 to 6 days after vaccination. The CDR3 loop is CASTTSARNTEAFF. CDR3 DNA sequence: TGTGCCAGCACCACTTCAGCAAGGAACACTGAAGCTTTCTTT.